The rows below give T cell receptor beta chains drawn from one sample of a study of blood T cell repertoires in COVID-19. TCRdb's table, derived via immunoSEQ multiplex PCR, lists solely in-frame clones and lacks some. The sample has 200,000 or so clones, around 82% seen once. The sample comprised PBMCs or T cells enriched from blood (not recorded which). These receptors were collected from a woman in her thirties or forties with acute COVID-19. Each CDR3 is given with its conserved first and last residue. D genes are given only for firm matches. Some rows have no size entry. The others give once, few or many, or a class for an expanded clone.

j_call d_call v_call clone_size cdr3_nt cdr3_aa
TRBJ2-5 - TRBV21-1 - TGTGCCAGCAGCAAAGCGCTTTTGTACAGCCCCCAAGAGACCCAGTACTTC CASSKALLYSPQETQYF
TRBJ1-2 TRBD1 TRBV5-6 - TGTGCCAGCAGCTCGGGACAGGGTGCCTATGGCTACACCTTC CASSSGQGAYGYTF
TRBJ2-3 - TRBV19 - TGTGCCAGTAGTCTGGAGGACACAGATACGCAGTATTTT CASSLEDTDTQYF
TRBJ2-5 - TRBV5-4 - TGTGCCAGCAGCTTGGATCCCGCGCAGGGGAAAGAGACCCAGTACTTC CASSLDPAQGKETQYF
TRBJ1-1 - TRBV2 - TGTGCCAGCAGTGAATTTGAGATTGTTTTCTTT CASSEFEIVFF
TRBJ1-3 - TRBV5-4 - TGTGCCAGCAGCTTGGAAGGAGCCAGTCGCTCTGGAAACACCATATATTTT CASSLEGASRSGNTIYF
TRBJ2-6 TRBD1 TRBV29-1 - TGCAGCGTTCGCGACAGGGCCGGGGCCAACGTCCTGACTTTC CSVRDRAGANVLTF
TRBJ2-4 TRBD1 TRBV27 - TGTGCCAGCACCGACAGGGGCTCGGGGGCCAAAAACATTCAGTACTTC CASTDRGSGAKNIQYF
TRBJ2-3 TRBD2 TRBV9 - TGTGCCAGCAGCGTAGCGGCTAGCGGGGGATGGGATACGCAGTATTTT CASSVAASGGWDTQYF
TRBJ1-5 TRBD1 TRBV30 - TGTGCCTGGAGCAGTCGACAGGGACAGCCCCAGCATTTT CAWSSRQGQPQHF
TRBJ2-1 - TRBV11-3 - TGTGCCAGCAGCTCGGGAGCCGGCTCCTACAATGAGCAGTTCTTC CASSSGAGSYNEQFF
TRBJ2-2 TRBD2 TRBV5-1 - TGCGCCAGCAGGCTGACTAGCGGGAGTGGCGGGGAGCTGTTTTTT CASRLTSGSGGELFF
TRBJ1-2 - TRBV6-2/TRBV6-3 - TGTGCCAGCAGTCAACAGAGCTACTATGGCTACACCTTC CASSQQSYYGYTF
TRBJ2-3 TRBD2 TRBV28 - TGTGCCAGCGCCGGAATAGCGGGGGGCACAGATACGCAGTATTTT CASAGIAGGTDTQYF
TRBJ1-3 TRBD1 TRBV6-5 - TGTGCCAGCAGTTACGCGACAGGGGGCGGAAACACCATATATTTT CASSYATGGGNTIYF
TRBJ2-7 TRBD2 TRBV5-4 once TGTGCCAGCAGCCCGGGACTAGCGGGAGTCAACGAGCAGTACTTC CASSPGLAGVNEQYF
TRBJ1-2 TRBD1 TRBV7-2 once TGTGCCAGCAGCCCAGGGGGCCAGGATGGCTACACCTTC CASSPGGQDGYTF
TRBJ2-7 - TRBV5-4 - TGTGCCAGCAGCTTGGAAACAAACTACGAGCAGTACTTC CASSLETNYEQYF
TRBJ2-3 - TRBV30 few TGTGCCTGGAGTGTAGGACGGCAGGGGAGCACAGATACGCAGTATTTT CAWSVGRQGSTDTQYF
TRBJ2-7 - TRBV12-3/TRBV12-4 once TGTGCCACTAAAGGGGCCCCCAACGAGCAGTACTTC CATKGAPNEQYF
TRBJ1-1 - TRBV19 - TGTGCCAGTACCCGGGGGGGGTTGGGAACTGAAGCTTTCTTT CASTRGGLGTEAFF
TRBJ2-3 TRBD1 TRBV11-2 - TGTGCCAGCAGCTTCGCTCAACAGGGGGGTACAGATACGCAGTATTTT CASSFAQQGGTDTQYF
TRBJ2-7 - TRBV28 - TGTGCCAGTTGGGGGGCAGGGGGATCCTACGAGCAGTACTTC CASWGAGGSYEQYF
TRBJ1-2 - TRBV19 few TGTGCCAGTAGTGAAACAGGTACCTATGGCTACACCTTC CASSETGTYGYTF
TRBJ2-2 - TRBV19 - TGTGCCAGTATGAAGGTAGCGCCATCGAACACCGGGGAGCTGTTTTTT CASMKVAPSNTGELFF
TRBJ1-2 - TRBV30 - TGTGCCTGGAGTGTGAGGCAAGGCGGTGGCTACACCTTC CAWSVRQGGGYTF
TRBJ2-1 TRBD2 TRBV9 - TGTGCCAGCAGCGTAGATGCGGGAGGGAGCTCCTACAATGAGCAGTTCTTC CASSVDAGGSSYNEQFF
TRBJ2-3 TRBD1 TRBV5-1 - TGCGCCAGCAGCTTGGACGGACAGGGCACAGATACGCAGTATTTT CASSLDGQGTDTQYF
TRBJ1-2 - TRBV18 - TGTGCCAGCTCACCAAAGACAGTTTCCTATGGCTACACCTTC CASSPKTVSYGYTF
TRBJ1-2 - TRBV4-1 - TGCGCCAGCAGCCAAGGCCGTGGGGAGGGCTACACCTTC CASSQGRGEGYTF
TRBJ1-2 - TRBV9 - TGTGCCAGCAGCGTAGGCGGAGGGGGCTACACCTTC CASSVGGGGYTF
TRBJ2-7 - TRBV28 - TGTGCCAGCACCTCAAGCCCCGGTTACGAGCAGTACTTC CASTSSPGYEQYF
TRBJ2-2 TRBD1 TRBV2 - TGTGCCAGCAGCGTGACAGGGGGCGGGGGCACCGGGGAGCTGTTTTTT CASSVTGGGGTGELFF
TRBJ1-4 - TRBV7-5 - TGTGCCAGAAGCCTTATGGGGACAGGGGAAAAGACTAATGAAAAACTGTTTTTT CARSLMGTGEKTNEKLFF
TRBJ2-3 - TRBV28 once TGTGCCAGCAGCGAACAAGATCCAAGCACAGATACGCAGTATTTT CASSEQDPSTDTQYF
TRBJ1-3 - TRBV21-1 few TGTGCCAGCAGCGACGACAGCTCTGGAAACACCATATATTTT CASSDDSSGNTIYF
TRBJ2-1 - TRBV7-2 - TGTGCCAGCAGCTTAGAACTAGACGGGCGCCATGAGCAGTTCTTC CASSLELDGRHEQFF